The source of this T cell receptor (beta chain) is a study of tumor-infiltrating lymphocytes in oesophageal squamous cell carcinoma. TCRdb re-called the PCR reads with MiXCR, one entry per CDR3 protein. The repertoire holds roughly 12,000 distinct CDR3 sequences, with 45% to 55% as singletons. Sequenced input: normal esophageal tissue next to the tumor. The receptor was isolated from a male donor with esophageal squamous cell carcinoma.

The CDR3 loop is CSVAGRAVDTQYF. DNA for the CDR3: TGCAGCGTTGCTGGTAGAGCCGTAGATACGCAGTATTTT. This chain joins TRBV29-1 and TRBJ2-3; D ambiguous. V dropped 4 bases and J dropped 5 bases, with 13 bases sitting between them. This CDR3 has 13 residues. Germline CDR1 and CDR2: SQVTM and ANQGSEA.